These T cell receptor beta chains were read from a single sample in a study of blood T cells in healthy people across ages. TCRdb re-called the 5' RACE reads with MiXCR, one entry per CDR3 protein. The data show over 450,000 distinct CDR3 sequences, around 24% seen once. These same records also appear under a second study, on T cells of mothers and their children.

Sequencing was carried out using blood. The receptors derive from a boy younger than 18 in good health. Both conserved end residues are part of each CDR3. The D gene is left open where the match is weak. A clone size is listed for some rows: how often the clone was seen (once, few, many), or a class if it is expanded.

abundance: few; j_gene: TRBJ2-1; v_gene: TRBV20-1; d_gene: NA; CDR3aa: CSASGYNEQFF; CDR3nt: TGCAGTGCTAGCGGGTACAATGAGCAGTTCTTC
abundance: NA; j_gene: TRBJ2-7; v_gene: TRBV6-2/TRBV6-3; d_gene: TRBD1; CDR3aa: CASSYRTGGDYEQYF; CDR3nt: TGTGCCAGCAGTTACCGGACAGGGGGGGACTACGAGCAGTACTTC
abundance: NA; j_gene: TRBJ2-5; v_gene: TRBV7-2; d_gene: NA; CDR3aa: CARSATGAQETQYF; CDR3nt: TGTGCCCGCAGCGCGACAGGAGCCCAAGAGACCCAGTACTTC
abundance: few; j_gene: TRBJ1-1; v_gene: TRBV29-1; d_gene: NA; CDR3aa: CSASQGNTEAFF; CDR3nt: TGCAGCGCTTCACAGGGAAACACTGAAGCTTTCTTT
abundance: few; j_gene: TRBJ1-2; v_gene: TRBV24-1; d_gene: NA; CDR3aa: CATSEWVDYGYTF; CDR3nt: TGTGCCACCAGTGAGTGGGTCGACTATGGCTACACCTTC
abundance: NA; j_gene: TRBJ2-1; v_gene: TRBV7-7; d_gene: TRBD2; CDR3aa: CASSSGQALSGSNEQFF; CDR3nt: TGTGCTAGCAGCTCCGGTCAGGCCCTTAGCGGGTCCAATGAGCAGTTCTTC
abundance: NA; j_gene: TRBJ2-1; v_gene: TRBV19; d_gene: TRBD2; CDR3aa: CASSMRGATYNEQFF; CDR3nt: TGTGCCAGTAGTATGCGGGGGGCGACTTACAATGAGCAGTTCTTC
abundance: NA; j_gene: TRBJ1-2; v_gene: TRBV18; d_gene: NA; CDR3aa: CASSRGSNYGYTF; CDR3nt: TGTGCCAGCTCACGTGGCTCTAACTATGGCTACACCTTC
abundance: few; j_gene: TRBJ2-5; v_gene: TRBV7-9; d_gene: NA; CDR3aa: CASSSLFQGETQYF; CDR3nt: TGTGCCAGCAGCTCGCTCTTCCAGGGGGAGACCCAGTACTTC
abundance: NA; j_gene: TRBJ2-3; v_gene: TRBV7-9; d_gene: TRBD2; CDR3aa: CASSGGGTSGGPDTQYF; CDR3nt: TGTGCCAGCAGCGGGGGCGGTACTAGCGGGGGGCCAGATACGCAGTATTTT
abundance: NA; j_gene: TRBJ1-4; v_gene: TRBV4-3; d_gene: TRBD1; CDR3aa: CASSPGDRSEKLFF; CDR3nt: TGCGCCAGCAGCCCAGGGGACAGGAGCGAAAAACTGTTTTTT
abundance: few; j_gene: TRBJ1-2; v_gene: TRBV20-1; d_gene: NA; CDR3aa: CIARGGAHGYTF; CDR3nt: TGCATTGCTAGAGGAGGGGCGCATGGCTACACCTTC
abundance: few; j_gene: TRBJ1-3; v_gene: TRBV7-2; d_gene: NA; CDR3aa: CASSLALTGQGNTIYF; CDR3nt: TGTGCCAGCAGCTTGGCTCTTACAGGGCAAGGAAACACCATATATTTT
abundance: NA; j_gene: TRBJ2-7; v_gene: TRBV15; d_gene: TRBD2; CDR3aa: CATSKLAGDYEQYF; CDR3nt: TGTGCCACCAGCAAACTAGCGGGGGACTACGAGCAGTACTTC
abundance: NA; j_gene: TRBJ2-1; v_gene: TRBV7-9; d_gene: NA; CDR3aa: CASSQGSLTVNEQFF; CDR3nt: TGTGCCAGCAGCCAAGGCTCACTAACGGTCAATGAGCAGTTCTTC
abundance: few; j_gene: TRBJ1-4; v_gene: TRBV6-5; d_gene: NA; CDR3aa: CASSYPTRPNEKLFF; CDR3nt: TGTGCCAGCAGTTACCCCACTAGGCCGAATGAAAAACTGTTTTTT
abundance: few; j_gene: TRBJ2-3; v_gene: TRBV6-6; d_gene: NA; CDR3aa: CASSWTGPDTQYF; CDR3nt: TGTGCCAGCAGTTGGACCGGCCCAGATACGCAGTATTTT